Given below is one T cell receptor (beta chain) in context. CDR1 is SGHTA and CDR2 is FQGNSA in the germline V gene. V gave up 1 base and J gave up 5 bases, with 14 bases separating them. The CDR3 runs 15 residues. The sample comes from a study of T cells after yellow fever vaccination. Study context: With SMART-Seq v4 Ultra Low Input, the fractions containing low cell numbers were prepared.

Via MiXCR, TCRdb re-called the 5' RACE reads, giving one row per CDR3 protein. The sample holds some 300,000 distinct CDR3 sequences, 8.7% seen once. This sequence was found in a man between 18 and 35 years old who received the YFV17D yellow fever vaccine. The material sequenced was CD4+ T cells sorted from PBMCs, taken 5 days after the yellow fever booster vaccination. The rearrangement uses TRBV7-2 and TRBJ1-1, with D perhaps TRBD1 (5 bases). The CDR3 sequence: CASSLVSGVGTEAFF. Written as DNA, the CDR3 is TGTGCCAGCAGCTTAGTGTCGGGGGTTGGTACTGAAGCTTTCTTT.